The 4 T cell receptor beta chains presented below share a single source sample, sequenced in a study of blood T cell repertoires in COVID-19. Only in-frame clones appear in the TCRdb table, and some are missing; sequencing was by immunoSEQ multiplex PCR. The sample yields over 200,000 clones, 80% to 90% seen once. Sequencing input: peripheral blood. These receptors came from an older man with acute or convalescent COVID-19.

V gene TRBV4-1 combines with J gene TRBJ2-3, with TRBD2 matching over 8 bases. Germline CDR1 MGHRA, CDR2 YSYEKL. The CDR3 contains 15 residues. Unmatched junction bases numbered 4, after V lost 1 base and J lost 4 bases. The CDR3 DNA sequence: TGCGCCAGCAGCCAAGTTGGAGCGGGGGCAGATACGCAGTATTTT. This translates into CASSQVGAGADTQYF.

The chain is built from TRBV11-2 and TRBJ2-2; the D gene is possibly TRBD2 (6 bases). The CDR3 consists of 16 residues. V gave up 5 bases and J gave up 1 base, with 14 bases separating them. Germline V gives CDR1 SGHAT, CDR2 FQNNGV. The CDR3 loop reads CASSRRGDGNTGELFF. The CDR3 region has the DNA TGTGCCAGCAGCCGCCGCGGGGACGGGAACACCGGGGAGCTGTTTTTT.

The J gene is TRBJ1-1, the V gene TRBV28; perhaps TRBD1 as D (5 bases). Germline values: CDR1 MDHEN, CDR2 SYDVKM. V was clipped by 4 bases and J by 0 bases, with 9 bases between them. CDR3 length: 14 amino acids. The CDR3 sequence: CASSWTSLNTEAFF. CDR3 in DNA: TGTGCCAGCAGTTGGACAAGCCTGAACACTGAAGCTTTCTTT.

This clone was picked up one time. This CDR3 is CASSPGTANRAYGEKLFF. The CDR3 bases are TGTGCCAGCAGCCCCGGGACAGCAAACAGGGCCTATGGGGAAAAACTGTTTTTT. This chain connects TRBV5-8 to TRBJ1-4; TRBD1 agrees at 7 bases. Unmatched junction bases numbered 20, after V lost 4 bases and J lost 8 bases. Germline lookup yields CDR1 SGHTS and CDR2 YDEGEE. This CDR3 is 18 amino acids long.